Listed below are T cell receptor beta chains from one sample, sequenced in a study of cytomegalovirus exposure and HLA in healthy donors. Clones were sequenced by immunoSEQ multiplex PCR, and TCRdb holds only the in-frame ones, with some missing. The sample records fewer than 85,000 clones, roughly 95% being singletons. Source material: PBMCs. The receptors stem from a woman between 18 and 29 years old in good health and CMV-seronegative. The CDR3 runs from the conserved cysteine through the conserved F or W. D genes are given only for firm matches. The size entry is marked missing in some rows and otherwise reads once, few, many or a size class.

D gene | clone size | J gene | V gene | CDR3 DNA | CDR3 protein
. | once | TRBJ2-7 | TRBV18 | TGTGCCAGCTCCCTCCAAACAAACGAGCAGTACTTC | CASSLQTNEQYF
. | . | TRBJ2-1 | TRBV10-3 | TGTGCCACAGGACAAGGAACCAAAAAAGCCAATGAGCAGTTCTTC | CATGQGTKKANEQFF
TRBD2 | . | TRBJ2-5 | TRBV18 | TGTGCCAGCTCCCGGAGCGGGAGTGAAGAGACCCAGTACTTC | CASSRSGSEETQYF
. | . | TRBJ1-1 | TRBV6-5 | TGTGCCAGCATGGCTCGTGTGGGCATCACTGAAGCTTTCTTT | CASMARVGITEAFF
. | . | TRBJ1-5 | TRBV19 | TGTGCCAGTAGTATAGGACAGGCCTTCAATCAGCCCCAGCATTTT | CASSIGQAFNQPQHF
TRBD1 | . | TRBJ2-3 | TRBV19 | TGTGCCAGTAGTGGACAGGGGTCGATCTCTGATACGCAGTATTTT | CASSGQGSISDTQYF
TRBD1 | . | TRBJ2-7 | TRBV5-1 | TGCGCCAGCAGCTTACGGGACAGCCAATACGAGCAGTACTTC | CASSLRDSQYEQYF
TRBD2 | once | TRBJ2-3 | TRBV6-7 | TGTGCCAGCAGTCCTAGCGGGAGGAGGGATACGCAGTATTTT | CASSPSGRRDTQYF
. | . | TRBJ1-5 | TRBV15 | TGTGCCACCAGCATAACAGGGAGGGGATATAGCAATCAGCCCCAGCATTTT | CATSITGRGYSNQPQHF
. | . | TRBJ1-5 | TRBV25-1 | TGTGCCAGCAGTGCCGCGGGGGGCAATCAGCCCCAGCATTTT | CASSAAGGNQPQHF
TRBD2 | . | TRBJ2-1 | TRBV6-1 | TGTGCCAGCAGTGAGCTAGCGGGAGGCATTAATGAGCAGTTCTTC | CASSELAGGINEQFF
TRBD1 | . | TRBJ1-3 | TRBV19 | TGTGCCAGTAGTTGGACAGGGCTGGGAAACACCATATATTTT | CASSWTGLGNTIYF
. | . | TRBJ2-2 | TRBV30 | TGTGCCTGGGCGGTGGCCGGGGAGCTGTTTTTT | CAWAVAGELFF
TRBD2 | . | TRBJ2-5 | TRBV19 | TGTGCTGCGGGGGGGGGCAGTGAGACCCAGTACTTC | CAAGGGSETQYF
. | . | TRBJ2-2 | TRBV7-8 | TGTGCCAGCAGCCCCCAGGGTCAAAACACCGGGGAGCTGTTTTTT | CASSPQGQNTGELFF
. | . | TRBJ1-4 | TRBV5-1 | TGCGCCAGCAGAACTCCTTATTTAACTAATGAAAAACTGTTTTTT | CASRTPYLTNEKLFF